This T cell receptor (beta chain) is from a study of blood T cell repertoires in COVID-19. Whole-study context: The United States, Italy and Spain provided the acute and convalescent COVID-19 samples. Sources were T cells, B-cell-depleted T cells, or PBMCs; the material itself was cDNA or gDNA.

In the original analysis: For nucleated cells, counts were estimated from reference gene primer amplification. Using immunoSEQ multiplex PCR, the repertoire was profiled, and TCRdb retains in-frame clones only, with some absent. For V, J and clone size, that table is used; D and trimming come from the DNA. The sample carries some 200,000 clones, 84% recorded once. Germline CDR1 SGHKS, CDR2 YYEKEE (reference sequence). After removal of 1 base from V and 2 bases from J, the junction contained 4 bases not matched to a gene. This CDR3 is 15 amino acids long. The clonotype comes from a human donor in a cohort sampled during active COVID-19. Sequencing was performed on peripheral blood. The chain couples TRBV5-5 to TRBJ2-7, with TRBD1 identical over 9 bases. In DNA form, the CDR3 reads TGTGCCAGCAGCTTGAAGGGGGACAGGGCCTACGAGCAGTACTTC. This encodes CASSLKGDRAYEQYF.